The table lists the clone carrying this T cell receptor beta chain with many counts. The antigen is not known. These data are taken from a study of neurological immune-mediated disorders. Study results and caveats: Multiple sclerosis was found to have the least TCR clonal expansion, below healthy controls, and HTLV-1-associated myelopathy the most. The absence of any CDR3 amino acid sequence shared by expanded clones across subjects suggests that repertoires were private in all groups.

A 10-nucleotide random UMI tagged transcripts in template-switch 5'RACE cDNA synthesis. TCRdb reanalysed the 5' RACE reads using MiXCR and keeps one entry per CDR3 protein. The sample lists some 87,000 distinct CDR3 sequences; 4.5% to 7.5% were seen once. Time point given: longitudinal time-point 2. Germline V gives CDR1 DFQATT, CDR2 SNEGSKA (reference sequence). Trimming pared 1 base from V and 6 bases from J, leaving 13 bases between. CDR3 length: 13 residues. This receptor was obtained from a woman aged 55-69 years with multiple sclerosis. This rearrangement joins TRBV20-1 to TRBJ2-7; TRBD1 might be the D (6 bases). Source material: PBMCs. CDR3 bases: TGCAGTGCTAGAGGGGGGCATGCCCTCGAGCAGTACTTC. Protein: CSARGGHALEQYF.